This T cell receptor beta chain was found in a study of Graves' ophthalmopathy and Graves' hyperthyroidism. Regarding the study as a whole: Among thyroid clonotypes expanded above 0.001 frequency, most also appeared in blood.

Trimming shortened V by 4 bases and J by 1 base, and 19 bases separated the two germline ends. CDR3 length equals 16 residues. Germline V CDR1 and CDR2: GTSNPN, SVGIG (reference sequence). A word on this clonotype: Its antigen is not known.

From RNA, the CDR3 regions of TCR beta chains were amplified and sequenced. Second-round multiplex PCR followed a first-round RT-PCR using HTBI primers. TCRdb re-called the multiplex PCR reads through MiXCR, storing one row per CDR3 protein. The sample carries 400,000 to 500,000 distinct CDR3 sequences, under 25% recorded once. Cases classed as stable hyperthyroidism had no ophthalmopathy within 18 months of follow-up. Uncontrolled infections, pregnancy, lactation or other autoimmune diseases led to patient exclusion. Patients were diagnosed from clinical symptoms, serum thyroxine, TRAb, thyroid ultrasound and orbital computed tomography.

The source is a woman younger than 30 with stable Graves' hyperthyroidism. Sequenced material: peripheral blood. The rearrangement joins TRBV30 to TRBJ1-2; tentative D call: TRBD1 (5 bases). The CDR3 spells CAWNPPGSGGNYGYTF. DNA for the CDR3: TGTGCCTGGAACCCCCCCGGGTCTGGGGGTAACTATGGCTACACCTTC.